This T cell receptor beta chain was recovered during a study of early T cells in non-severe SARS-CoV-2 infection. Study summary: Unsorted whole-blood RNA was sequenced in bulk, leaving chains unpaired.

Each CDR3 protein gets one entry after TCRdb re-called the 5' RACE reads with MiXCR. The table includes 68,000 or so distinct CDR3 sequences, roughly an eighth detected once. Study conclusions and caveats: Reliance on VDJdb matching favored anti-spike CD8 responses; private and CD4 specificities were missed.

The CDR3 consists of 13 residues. CDR1 and CDR2 (germline): SGHDN, FVKESK. Between the trimmed V and J ends, which lost 0 bases and 12 bases, there was a span of 12 bases. In regard to this clonotype: Its matching antigen is unknown.

The rearrangement links TRBV14 to TRBJ2-1, with D possibly matching TRBD1 (5 bases). The sequenced sample consisted of whole blood. The clonotype was recovered from an adult who was a healthcare worker with PCR-confirmed SARS-CoV-2 infection or an uninfected control (not recorded which). The CDR3 spells CASSQDSRTRQFF. Here the CDR3 DNA reads TGTGCCAGCAGCCAAGATTCCAGGACAAGGCAGTTCTTC.